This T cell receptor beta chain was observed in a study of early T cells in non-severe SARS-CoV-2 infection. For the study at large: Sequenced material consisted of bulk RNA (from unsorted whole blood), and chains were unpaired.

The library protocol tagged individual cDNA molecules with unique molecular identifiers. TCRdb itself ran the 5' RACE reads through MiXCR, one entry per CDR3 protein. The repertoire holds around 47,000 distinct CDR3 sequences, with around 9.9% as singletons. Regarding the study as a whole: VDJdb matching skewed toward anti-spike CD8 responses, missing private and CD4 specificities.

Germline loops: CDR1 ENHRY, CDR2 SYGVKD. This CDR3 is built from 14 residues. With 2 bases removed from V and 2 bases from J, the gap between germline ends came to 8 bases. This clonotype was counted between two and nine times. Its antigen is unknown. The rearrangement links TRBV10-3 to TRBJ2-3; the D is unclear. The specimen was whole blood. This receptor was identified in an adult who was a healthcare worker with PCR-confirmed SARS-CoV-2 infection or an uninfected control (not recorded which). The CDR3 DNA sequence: TGTGCCATCAGTGAGAACACCTACACAGATACGCAGTATTTT. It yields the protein CAISENTYTDTQYF.